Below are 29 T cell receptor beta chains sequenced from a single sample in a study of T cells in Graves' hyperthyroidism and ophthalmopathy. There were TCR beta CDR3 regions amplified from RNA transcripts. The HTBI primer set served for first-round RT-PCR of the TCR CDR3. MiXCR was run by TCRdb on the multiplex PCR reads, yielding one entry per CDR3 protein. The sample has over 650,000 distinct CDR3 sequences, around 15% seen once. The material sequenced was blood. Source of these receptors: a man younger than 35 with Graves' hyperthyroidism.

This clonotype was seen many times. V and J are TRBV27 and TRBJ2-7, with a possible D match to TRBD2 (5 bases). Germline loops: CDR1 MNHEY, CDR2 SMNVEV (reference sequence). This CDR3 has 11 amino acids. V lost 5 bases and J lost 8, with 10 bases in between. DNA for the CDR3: TGTGCCAGCAGTACTACTAGAAAGCAGTACTTC. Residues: CASSTTRKQYF.

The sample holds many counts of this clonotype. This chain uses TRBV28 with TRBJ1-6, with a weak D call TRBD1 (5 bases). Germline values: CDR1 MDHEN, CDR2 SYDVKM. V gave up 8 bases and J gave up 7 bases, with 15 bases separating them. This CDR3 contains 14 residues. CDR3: CASVRDVLNSPLHF. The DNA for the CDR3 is TGTGCCAGCGTCCGGGACGTATTAAATTCACCCCTCCACTTT. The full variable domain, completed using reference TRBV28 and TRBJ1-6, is DVKVTQSSRYLVKRTGEKVFLECVQDMDHENMFWYRQDPGLGLRLIYFSYDVKMKEKGDIPEGYSVSREKKERFSLILESASTNQTSMYLCASVRDVLNSPLHFGNGTRLTVT.

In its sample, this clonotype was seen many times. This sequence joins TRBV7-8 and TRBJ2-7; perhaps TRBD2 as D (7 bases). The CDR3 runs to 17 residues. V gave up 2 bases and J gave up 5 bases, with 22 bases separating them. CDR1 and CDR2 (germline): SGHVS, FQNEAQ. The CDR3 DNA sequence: TGTGCCAGCAGCTTATGGGGGGGGGCCGCAGAGGAGGACGAGCAGTACTTC. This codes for CASSLWGGAAEEDEQYF.

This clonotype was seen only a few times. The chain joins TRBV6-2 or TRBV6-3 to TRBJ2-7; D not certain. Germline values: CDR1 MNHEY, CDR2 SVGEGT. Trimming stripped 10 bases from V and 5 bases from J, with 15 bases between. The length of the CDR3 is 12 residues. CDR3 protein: CATFTHSHEQYF. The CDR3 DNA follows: TGTGCCACCTTCACCCACTCTCACGAGCAGTACTTC.

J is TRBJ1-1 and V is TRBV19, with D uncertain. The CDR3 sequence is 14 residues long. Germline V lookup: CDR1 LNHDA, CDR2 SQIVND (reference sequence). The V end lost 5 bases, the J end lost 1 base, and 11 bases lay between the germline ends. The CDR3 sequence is CASSVQFTNTEAFF. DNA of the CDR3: TGTGCCAGTAGTGTACAGTTCACGAACACTGAAGCTTTCTTT. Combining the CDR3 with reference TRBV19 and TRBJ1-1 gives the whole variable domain DGGITQSPKYLFRKEGQNVTLSCEQNLNHDAMYWYRQDPGQGLRLIYYSQIVNDFQKGDIAEGYSVSREKKESFPLTVTSAQKNPTAFYLCASSVQFTNTEAFFGQGTRLTVV.

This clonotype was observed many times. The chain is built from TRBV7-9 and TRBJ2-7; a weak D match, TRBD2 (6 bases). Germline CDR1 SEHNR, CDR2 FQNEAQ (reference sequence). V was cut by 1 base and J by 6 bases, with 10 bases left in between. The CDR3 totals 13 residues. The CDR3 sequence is CASSLGLATEQYF. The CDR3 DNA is TGTGCCAGCAGCTTAGGCCTAGCGACCGAGCAGTACTTC.

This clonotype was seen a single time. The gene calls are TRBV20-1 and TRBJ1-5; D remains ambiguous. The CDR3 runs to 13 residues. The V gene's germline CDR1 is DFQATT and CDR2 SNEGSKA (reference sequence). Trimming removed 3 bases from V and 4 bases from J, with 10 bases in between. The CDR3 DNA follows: TGCAGTGCTAGTCATACAGATAATCAGCCCCAGCATTTT. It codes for CSASHTDNQPQHF.

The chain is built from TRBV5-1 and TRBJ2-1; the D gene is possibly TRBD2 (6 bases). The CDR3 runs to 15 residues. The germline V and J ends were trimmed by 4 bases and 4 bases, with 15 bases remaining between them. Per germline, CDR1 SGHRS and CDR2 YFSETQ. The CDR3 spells CASSARSGFYNEQFF. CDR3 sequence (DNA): TGCGCCAGCAGCGCCCGCAGCGGGTTTTACAATGAGCAGTTCTTC.

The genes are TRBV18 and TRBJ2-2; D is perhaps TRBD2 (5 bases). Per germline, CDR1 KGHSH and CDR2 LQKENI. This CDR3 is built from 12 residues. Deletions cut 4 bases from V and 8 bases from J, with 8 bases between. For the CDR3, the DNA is TGTGCCAGCTCACGGGGAGAAGGGGAGCTGTTTTTT. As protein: CASSRGEGELFF. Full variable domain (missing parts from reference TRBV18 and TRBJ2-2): NAGVMQNPRHLVRRRGQEARLRCSPMKGHSHVYWYRQLPEEGLKFMVYLQKENIIDESGMPKERFSAEFPKEGPSILRIQQVVRGDSAAYFCASSRGEGELFFGEGSRLTVL.

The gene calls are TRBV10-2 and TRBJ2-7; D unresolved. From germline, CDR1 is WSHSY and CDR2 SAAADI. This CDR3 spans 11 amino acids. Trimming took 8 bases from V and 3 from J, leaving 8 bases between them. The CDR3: CASGVGYEQYF. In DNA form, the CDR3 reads TGCGCCAGCGGGGTGGGCTACGAGCAGTACTTC.

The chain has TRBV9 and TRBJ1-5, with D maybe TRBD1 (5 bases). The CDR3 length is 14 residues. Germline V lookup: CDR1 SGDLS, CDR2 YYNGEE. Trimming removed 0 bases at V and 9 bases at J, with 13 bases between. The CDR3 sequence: CASSVGTGNWPQHF. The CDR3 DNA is TGTGCCAGCAGCGTAGGAACAGGTAATTGGCCCCAGCATTTT. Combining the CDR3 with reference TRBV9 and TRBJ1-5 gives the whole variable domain DSGVTQTPKHLITATGQRVTLRCSPRSGDLSVYWYQQSLDQGLQFLIQYYNGEERAKGNILERFSAQQFPDLHSELNLSSLELGDSALYFCASSVGTGNWPQHFGDGTRLSIL.

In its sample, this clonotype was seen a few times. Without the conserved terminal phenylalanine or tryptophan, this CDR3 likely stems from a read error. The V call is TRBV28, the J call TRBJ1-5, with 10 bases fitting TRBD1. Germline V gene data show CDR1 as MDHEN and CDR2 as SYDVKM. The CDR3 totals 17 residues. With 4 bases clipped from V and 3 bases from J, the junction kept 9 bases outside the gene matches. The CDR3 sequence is CASSYRTGTGDNQPQHL. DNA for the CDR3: TGTGCCAGCAGTTACCGGACCGGGACAGGGGACAATCAGCCCCAGCATCTT.

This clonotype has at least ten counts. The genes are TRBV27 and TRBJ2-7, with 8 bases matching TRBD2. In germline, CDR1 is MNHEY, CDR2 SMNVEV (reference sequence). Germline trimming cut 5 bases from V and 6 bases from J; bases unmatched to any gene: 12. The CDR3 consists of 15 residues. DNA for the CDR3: TGTGCCAGCAGTATAACAGGGACTAGGTCTAGCGAGCAGTACTTC. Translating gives CASSITGTRSSEQYF.

This CDR3 reads CASSPPTAQEQFF. CDR3 in DNA: TGTGCCAGCTCACCACCGACCGCACAGGAGCAGTTCTTC. V gene TRBV18 combines with J gene TRBJ2-1, with no clear D. The CDR3 consists of 13 residues. Per germline, CDR1 KGHSH and CDR2 LQKENI. Trimming pared 0 bases from V and 10 bases from J, leaving 10 bases between.

The CDR3 protein is CASSLGLAGGVADTQYF. The CDR3 bases are TGTGCCAGCAGTTTAGGGCTAGCGGGAGGAGTGGCAGATACGCAGTATTTT. The V call is TRBV12-3 or TRBV12-4, the J call TRBJ2-3; 11 bases map to TRBD2. V gave up 1 base and J gave up 4 bases; unmatched junction bases: 7. The CDR3 covers 17 residues.

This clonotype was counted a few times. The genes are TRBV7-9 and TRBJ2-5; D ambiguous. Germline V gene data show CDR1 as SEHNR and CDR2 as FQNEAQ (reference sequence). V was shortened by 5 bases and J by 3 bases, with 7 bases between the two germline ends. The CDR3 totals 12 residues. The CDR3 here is CASSPPEETQYF. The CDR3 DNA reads TGTGCCAGCAGCCCCCCCGAAGAGACCCAGTACTTC. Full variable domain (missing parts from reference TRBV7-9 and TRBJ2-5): DTGVSQNPRHKITKRGQNVTFRCDPISEHNRLYWYRQTLGQGPEFLTYFQNEAQLEKSRLLSDRFSAERPKGSFSTLEIQRTEQGDSAMYLCASSPPEETQYFGPGTRLLVL.

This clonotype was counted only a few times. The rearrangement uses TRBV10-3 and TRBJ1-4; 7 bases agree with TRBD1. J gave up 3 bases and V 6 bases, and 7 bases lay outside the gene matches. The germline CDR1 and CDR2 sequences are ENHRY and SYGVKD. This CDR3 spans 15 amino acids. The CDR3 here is CAISDRVPANEKLFF. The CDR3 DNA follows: TGTGCCATCAGCGACAGGGTTCCGGCTAATGAAAAACTGTTTTTT.

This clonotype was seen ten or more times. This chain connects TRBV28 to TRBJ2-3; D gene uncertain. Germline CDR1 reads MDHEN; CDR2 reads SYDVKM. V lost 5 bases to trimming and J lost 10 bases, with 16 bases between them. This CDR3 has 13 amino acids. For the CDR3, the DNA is TGTGCCAGCAGTCCTACTGACCCTACGGCGCAGTATTTT. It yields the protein CASSPTDPTAQYF.

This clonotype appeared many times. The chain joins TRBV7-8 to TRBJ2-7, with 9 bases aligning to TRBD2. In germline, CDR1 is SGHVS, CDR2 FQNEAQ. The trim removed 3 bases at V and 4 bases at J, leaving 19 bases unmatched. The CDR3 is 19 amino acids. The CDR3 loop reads CASSFPAEGGGVGWYEQYF. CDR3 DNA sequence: TGTGCCAGCAGCTTTCCCGCTGAGGGCGGGGGGGTCGGTTGGTACGAGCAGTACTTC.

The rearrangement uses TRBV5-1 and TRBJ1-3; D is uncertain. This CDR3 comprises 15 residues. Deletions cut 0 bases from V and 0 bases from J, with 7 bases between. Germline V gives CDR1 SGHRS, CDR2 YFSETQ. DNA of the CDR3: TGCGCCAGCAGCTTGGACGCCAACTCTGGAAACACCATATATTTT. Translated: CASSLDANSGNTIYF.

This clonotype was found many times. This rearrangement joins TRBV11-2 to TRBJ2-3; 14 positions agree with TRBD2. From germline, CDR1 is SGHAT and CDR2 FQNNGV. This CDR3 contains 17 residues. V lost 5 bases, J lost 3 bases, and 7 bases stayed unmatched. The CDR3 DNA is TGTGCCAGCAGCGCAACCGGGACTAGCGGGAGAACAGATACGCAGTATTTT. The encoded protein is CASSATGTSGRTDTQYF.

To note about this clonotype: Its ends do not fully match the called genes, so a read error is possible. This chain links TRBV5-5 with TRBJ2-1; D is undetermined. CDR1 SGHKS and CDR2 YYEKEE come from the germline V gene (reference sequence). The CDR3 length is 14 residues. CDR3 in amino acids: CASSGVSSCNEQFF. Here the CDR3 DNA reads TGTGCCAGCAGCGGGGTGAGCTCCTGCAATGAGCAGTTCTTC.

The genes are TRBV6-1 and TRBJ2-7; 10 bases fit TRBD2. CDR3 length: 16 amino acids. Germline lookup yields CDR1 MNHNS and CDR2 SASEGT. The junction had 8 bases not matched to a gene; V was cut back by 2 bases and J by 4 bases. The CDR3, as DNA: TGTGCCAGCAGTGAATTAGGAGTAGCGGGAGGTTACGAGCAGTACTTC. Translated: CASSELGVAGGYEQYF.

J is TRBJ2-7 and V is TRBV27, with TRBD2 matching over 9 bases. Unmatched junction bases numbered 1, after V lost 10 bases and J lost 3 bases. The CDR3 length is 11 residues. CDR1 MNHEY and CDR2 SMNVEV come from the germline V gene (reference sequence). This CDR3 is CATTSGYEQYF. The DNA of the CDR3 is TGTGCCACGACTAGCGGCTACGAGCAGTACTTC.

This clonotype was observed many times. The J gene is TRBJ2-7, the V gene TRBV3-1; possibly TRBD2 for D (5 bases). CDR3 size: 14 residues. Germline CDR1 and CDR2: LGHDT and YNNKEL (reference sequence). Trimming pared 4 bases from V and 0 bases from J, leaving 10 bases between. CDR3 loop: CASSPLAFSYEQYF. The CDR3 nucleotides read TGTGCCAGCAGCCCGTTAGCGTTCTCCTACGAGCAGTACTTC.

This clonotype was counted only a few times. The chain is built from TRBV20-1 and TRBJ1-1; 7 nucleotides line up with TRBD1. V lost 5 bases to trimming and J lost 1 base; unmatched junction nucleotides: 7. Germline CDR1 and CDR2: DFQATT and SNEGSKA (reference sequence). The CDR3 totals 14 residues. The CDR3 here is CSADSGTANTEAFF. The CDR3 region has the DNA TGCAGTGCTGACTCCGGGACAGCGAACACTGAAGCTTTCTTT.

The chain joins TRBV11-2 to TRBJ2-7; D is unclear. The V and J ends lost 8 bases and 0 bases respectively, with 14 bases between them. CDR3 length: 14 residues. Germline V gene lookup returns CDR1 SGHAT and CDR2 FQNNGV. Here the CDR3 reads CASSLDPASYEQYF. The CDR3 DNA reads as TGTGCCAGCTCGTTGGATCCGGCCTCCTACGAGCAGTACTTC.

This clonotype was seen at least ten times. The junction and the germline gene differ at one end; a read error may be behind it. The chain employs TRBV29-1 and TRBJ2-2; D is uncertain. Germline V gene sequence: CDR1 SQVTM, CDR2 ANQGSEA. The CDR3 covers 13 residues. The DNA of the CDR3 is TGCAGCGTTGCCAAATGGAACGCCGGGGAGCTGTTTTTT. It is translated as CSVAKWNAGELFF.

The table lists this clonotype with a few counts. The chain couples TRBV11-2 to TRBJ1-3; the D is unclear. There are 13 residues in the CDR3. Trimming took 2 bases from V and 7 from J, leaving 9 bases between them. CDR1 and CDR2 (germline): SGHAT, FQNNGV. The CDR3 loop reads CASSLLDGNTIYF. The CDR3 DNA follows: TGTGCCAGCAGCTTATTAGACGGTAACACCATATATTTT.